A selection of T cell receptor beta chains follows, all from one sample in a study of cytomegalovirus exposure and HLA in healthy donors. TCRdb keeps only in-frame clones here, not all; method: immunoSEQ multiplex PCR. The sample holds about 180,000 clones, roughly 85% seen once. Source material: PBMCs. Receptor source: a woman between 40 and 50 years old in good health and CMV-seronegative. Both conserved end residues are part of each CDR3.

V gene: TRBV11-2
CDR3 protein: CASSSRPPGTASYEQYF

V gene: TRBV6-1
CDR3 protein: CASSALSGGSYEQYF

V gene: TRBV6-5
CDR3 protein: CASSGRDRVNEKLFF

V gene: TRBV20-1
CDR3 protein: CSALPGETQYF

V gene: TRBV6-5
CDR3 protein: CASSYGTEGTEAFF

V gene: TRBV5-8
CDR3 protein: CASSWGAYEQYF

V gene: TRBV30
CDR3 protein: CAWSPETRGAGWFF

V gene: TRBV5-4
CDR3 protein: CASSNDRVGITDTQYF

V gene: TRBV15
CDR3 protein: CATSRSGYSYEQYF

V gene: TRBV4-1
CDR3 protein: CASSSQTERLRYGYTF

V gene: TRBV5-1
CDR3 protein: CASRPLAGVPDTQYF

V gene: TRBV18
CDR3 protein: CASSPWVGDNEKLFF

V gene: TRBV27
CDR3 protein: CASSPLLAGAQYF

V gene: TRBV28
CDR3 protein: CASSSPGGSPYEQYF

V gene: TRBV7-7
CDR3 protein: CATATGKGRENTEAFF

V gene: TRBV6-1
CDR3 protein: CASSPTGYGTEAFF

V gene: TRBV5-1
CDR3 protein: CASSLAGSVYEQYF

V gene: TRBV29-1
CDR3 protein: CSVQGATNEKLFF

V gene: TRBV5-1
CDR3 protein: CASSRADTYEQYF

V gene: TRBV7-8
CDR3 protein: CASSLGDRSGNTIYF

V gene: TRBV5-1
CDR3 protein: CASSPGTGGREQYF

V gene: TRBV9
CDR3 protein: CASSAGQGIYNEQFF

V gene: TRBV29-1
CDR3 protein: CSVAPTGLNTEAFF

V gene: TRBV9
CDR3 protein: CASSVVDRGTEAFF

V gene: TRBV7-6
CDR3 protein: CASSSSSGGSSYNEQFF

V gene: TRBV14
CDR3 protein: CASSQEMTSGRAGPLVGEETQYF

V gene: TRBV15
CDR3 protein: CATSRDDRDTGELFF

V gene: TRBV18
CDR3 protein: CASSPRGGETQYF

V gene: TRBV28
CDR3 protein: CASSLSQVVEKLFF

V gene: TRBV28
CDR3 protein: CASSLPRLGRDHYSNQPQHF

V gene: TRBV27
CDR3 protein: CASSLSWLAGNEQYF

V gene: TRBV5-6
CDR3 protein: CASSLTSGEALFF

V gene: TRBV11-2
CDR3 protein: CASSSTGGGEQYF

V gene: TRBV29-1
CDR3 protein: CSVLQDRGQETQYF

V gene: TRBV27
CDR3 protein: CASSLGGNYNEQFF

V gene: TRBV5-4
CDR3 protein: CASTLGGGTYNEQFF

V gene: TRBV11-3
CDR3 protein: CASSALAGGTDTQYF

V gene: TRBV5-6
CDR3 protein: CASSAASGGHQETQYF

V gene: TRBV6-4
CDR3 protein: CASSRGRSETQYF

V gene: TRBV7-9
CDR3 protein: CASSLTGVVSSPLHF

V gene: TRBV4-3
CDR3 protein: CASSQDVAPTGFGNTIYF

V gene: TRBV7-3
CDR3 protein: CASSPSGYGDYNEQFF